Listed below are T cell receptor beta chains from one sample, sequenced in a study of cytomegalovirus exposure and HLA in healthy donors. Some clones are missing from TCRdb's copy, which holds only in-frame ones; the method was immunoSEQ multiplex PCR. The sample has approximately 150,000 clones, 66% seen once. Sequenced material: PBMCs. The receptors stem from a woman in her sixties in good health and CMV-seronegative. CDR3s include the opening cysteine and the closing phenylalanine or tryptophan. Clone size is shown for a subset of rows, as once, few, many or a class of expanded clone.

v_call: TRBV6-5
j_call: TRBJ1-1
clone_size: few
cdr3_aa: CASSPQGRNTEAFF

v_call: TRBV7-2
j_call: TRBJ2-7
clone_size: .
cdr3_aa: CASSQSGYEQYF

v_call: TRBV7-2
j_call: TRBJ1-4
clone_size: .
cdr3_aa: CASSLGGSPNEKLFF

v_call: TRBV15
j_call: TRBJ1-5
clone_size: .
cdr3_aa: CATSRGRGSNQPQHF

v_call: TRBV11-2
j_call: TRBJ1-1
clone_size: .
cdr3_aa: CASSLETGFATEAFF

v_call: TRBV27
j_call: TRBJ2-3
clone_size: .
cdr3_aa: CASSLIAGSGGTDTQYF

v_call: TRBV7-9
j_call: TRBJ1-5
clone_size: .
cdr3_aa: CASSWDRDQPQHF

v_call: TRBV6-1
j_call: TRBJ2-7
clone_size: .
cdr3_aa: CASMLDRGGYEQYF

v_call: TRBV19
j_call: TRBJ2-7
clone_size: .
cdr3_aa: CASTQGAMVGEQYF

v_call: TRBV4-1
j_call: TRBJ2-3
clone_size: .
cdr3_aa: CASSQVETGGLSTDTQYF

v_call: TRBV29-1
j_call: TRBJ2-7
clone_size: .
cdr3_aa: CSVVPGLRGNEQYF

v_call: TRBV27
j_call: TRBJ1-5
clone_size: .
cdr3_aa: CASSAAGQGAVSNQPQHF

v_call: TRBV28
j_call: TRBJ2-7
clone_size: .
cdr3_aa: CASSLGYSSYEQYF

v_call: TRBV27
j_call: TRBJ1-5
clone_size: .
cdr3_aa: CASSTARQGLNQPQHF

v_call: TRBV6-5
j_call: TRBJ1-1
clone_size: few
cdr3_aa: CASSYGRGNTEAFF

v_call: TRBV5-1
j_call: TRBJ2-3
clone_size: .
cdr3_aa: CASSLGDYTTDTQYF

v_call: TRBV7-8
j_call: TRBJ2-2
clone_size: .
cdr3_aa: CASSLARTGMNTGELFF

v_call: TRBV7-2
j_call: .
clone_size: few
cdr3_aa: CASSLGLANYEQYF

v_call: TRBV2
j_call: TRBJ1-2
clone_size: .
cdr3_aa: CASSEATGAVSRLYGYTF

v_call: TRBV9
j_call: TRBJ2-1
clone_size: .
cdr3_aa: CASSPTPGGASYNEQFF

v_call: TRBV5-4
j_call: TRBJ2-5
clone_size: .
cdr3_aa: CASSAWGSGMAQYF

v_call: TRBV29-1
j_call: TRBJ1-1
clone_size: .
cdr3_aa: CSAAQGGNTEAFF

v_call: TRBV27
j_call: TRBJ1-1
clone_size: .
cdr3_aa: CASDRGSEAFF

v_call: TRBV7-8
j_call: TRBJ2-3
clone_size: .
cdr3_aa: CASSLARASGASTDTQYF

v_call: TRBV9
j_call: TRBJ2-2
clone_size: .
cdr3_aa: CASSPRPPGGANTGELFF

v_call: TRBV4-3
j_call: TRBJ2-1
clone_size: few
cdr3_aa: CASSQDPGGGDEQFF

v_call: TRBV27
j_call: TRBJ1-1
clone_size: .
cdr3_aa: CASSSRTGRVIRRTEAFF